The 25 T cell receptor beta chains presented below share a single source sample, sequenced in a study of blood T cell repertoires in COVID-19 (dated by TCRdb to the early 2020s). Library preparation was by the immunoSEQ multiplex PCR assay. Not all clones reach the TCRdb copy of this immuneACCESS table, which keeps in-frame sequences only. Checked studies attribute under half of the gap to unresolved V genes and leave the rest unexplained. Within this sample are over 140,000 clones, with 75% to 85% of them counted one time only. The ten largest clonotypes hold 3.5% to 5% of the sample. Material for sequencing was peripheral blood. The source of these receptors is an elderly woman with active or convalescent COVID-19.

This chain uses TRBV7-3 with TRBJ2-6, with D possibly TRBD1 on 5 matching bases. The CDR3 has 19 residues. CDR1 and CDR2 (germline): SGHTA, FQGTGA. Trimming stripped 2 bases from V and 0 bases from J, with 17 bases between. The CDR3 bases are TGTGCCAGCAGCTTAGACACTCTGATCAGGGACTCTGGGGCCAACGTCCTGACTTTC. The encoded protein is CASSLDTLIRDSGANVLTF. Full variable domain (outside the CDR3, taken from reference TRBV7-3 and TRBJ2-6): GAGVSQTPSNKVTEKGKYVELRCDPISGHTALYWYRQSLGQGPEFLIYFQGTGAADDSGLPNDRFFAVRPEGSVSTLKIQRTERGDSAVYLCASSLDTLIRDSGANVLTFGAGSRLTVL.

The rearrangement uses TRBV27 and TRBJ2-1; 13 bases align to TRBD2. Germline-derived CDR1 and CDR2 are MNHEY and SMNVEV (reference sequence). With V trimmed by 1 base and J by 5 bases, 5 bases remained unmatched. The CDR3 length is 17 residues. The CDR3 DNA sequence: TGTGCCAGCAGTTTATATCCGACTAGCGGGGGGCACAATGAGCAGTTCTTC. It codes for CASSLYPTSGGHNEQFF.

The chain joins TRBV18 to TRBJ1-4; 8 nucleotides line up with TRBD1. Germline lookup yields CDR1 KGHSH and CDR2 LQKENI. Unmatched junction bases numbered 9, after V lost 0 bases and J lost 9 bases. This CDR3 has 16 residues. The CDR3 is CASSPPSDRERKKLFF. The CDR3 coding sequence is TGTGCCAGCTCACCACCTTCGGACAGGGAACGGAAAAAACTGTTTTTT.

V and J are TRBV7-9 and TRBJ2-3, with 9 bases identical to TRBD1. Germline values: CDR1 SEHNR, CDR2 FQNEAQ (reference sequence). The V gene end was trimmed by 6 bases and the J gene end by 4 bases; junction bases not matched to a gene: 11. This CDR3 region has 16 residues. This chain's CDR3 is CASSSAGTGSPDTQYF. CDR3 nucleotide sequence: TGTGCCAGCAGTTCGGCCGGGACAGGGAGCCCAGATACGCAGTATTTT. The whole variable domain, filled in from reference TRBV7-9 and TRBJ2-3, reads DTGVSQNPRHKITKRGQNVTFRCDPISEHNRLYWYRQTLGQGPEFLTYFQNEAQLEKSRLLSDRFSAERPKGSFSTLEIQRTEQGDSAMYLCASSSAGTGSPDTQYFGPGTRLTVL.

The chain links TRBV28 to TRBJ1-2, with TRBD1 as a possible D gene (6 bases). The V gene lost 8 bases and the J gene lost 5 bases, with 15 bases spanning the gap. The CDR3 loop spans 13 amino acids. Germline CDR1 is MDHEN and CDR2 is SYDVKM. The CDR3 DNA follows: TGTGCCAGCCTCCCGGGACACACTTATGGCTACACCTTC. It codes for CASLPGHTYGYTF.

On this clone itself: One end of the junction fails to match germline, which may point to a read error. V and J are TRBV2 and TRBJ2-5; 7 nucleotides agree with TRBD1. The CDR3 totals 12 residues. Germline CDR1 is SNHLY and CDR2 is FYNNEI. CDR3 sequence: CASRMGTGTDDF. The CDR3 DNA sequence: TGTGCCAGCAGGATGGGAACCGGGACAGACGACTTC.

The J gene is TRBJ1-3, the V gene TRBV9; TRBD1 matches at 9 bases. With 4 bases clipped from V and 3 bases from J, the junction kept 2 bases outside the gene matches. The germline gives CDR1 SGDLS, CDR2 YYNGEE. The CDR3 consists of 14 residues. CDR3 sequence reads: CASSTGQGGNTIYF. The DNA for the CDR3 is TGTGCCAGCAGCACGGGACAGGGTGGAAACACCATATATTTT.

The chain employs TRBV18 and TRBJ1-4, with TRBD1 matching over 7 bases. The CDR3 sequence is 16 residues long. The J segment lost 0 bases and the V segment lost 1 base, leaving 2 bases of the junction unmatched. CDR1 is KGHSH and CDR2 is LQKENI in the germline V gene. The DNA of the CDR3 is TGTGCCAGCTCACCACGGGGACAGACAACTAATGAAAAACTGTTTTTT. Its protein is CASSPRGQTTNEKLFF. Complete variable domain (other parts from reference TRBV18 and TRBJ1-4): NAGVMQNPRHLVRRRGQEARLRCSPMKGHSHVYWYRQLPEEGLKFMVYLQKENIIDESGMPKERFSAEFPKEGPSILRIQQVVRGDSAAYFCASSPRGQTTNEKLFFGSGTQLSVL.

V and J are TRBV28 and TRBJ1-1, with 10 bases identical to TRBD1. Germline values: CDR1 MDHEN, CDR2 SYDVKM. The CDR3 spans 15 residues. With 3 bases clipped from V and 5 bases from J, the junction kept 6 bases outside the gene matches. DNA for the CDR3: TGTGCCAGCAGTTTGTGGACAGGGGGGAAGACTGAAGCTTTCTTT. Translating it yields CASSLWTGGKTEAFF.

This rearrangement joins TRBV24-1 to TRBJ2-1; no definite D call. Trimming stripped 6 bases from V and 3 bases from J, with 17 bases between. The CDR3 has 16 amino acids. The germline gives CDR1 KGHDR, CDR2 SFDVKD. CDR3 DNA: TGTGCCACCAGTCTCTCTCTAGGAGTCAGCTACAATGAGCAGTTCTTC. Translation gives CATSLSLGVSYNEQFF.

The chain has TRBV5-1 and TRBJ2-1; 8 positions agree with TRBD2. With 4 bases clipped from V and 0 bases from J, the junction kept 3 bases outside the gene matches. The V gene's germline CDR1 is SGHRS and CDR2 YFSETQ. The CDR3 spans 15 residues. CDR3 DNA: TGCGCCAGCAGCGCGGGGGGCTCCTCCTACAATGAGCAGTTCTTC. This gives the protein CASSAGGSSYNEQFF.

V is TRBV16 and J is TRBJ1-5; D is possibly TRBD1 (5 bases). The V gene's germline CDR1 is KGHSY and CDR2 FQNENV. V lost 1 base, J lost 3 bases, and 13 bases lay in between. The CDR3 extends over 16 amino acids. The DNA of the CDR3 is TGTGCCAGCAGCCAATATCTGGGGCAAAACAATCAGCCCCAGCATTTT. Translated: CASSQYLGQNNQPQHF.

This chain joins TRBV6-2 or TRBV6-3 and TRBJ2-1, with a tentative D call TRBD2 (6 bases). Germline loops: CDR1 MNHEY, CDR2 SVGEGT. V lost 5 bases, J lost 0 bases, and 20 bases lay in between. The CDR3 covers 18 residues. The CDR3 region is CASSTRRQGGSSYNEQFF. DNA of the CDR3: TGTGCCAGCAGTACACGTCGCCAGGGAGGCAGCTCCTACAATGAGCAGTTCTTC.

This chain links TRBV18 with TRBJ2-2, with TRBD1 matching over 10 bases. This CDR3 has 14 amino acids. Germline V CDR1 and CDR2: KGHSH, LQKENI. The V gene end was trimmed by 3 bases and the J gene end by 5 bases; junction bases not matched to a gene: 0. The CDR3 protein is CASSPGQGTGELFF. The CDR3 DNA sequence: TGTGCCAGCTCACCGGGACAGGGGACCGGGGAGCTGTTTTTT. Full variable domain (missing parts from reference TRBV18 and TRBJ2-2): NAGVMQNPRHLVRRRGQEARLRCSPMKGHSHVYWYRQLPEEGLKFMVYLQKENIIDESGMPKERFSAEFPKEGPSILRIQQVVRGDSAAYFCASSPGQGTGELFFGEGSRLTVL.

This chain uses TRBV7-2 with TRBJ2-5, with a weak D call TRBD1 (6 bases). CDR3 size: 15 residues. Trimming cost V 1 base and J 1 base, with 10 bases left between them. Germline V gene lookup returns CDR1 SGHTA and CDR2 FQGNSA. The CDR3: CASSLVGASQETQYF. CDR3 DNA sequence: TGTGCCAGCAGCTTAGTGGGGGCCTCCCAAGAGACCCAGTACTTC.

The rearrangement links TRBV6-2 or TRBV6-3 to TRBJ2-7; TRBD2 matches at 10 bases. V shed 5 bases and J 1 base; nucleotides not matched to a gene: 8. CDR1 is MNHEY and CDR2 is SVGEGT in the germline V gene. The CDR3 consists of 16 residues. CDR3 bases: TGTGCCAGCAGTAGACATAGCGGGAGGCGGTCCTACGAGCAGTACTTC. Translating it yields CASSRHSGRRSYEQYF.

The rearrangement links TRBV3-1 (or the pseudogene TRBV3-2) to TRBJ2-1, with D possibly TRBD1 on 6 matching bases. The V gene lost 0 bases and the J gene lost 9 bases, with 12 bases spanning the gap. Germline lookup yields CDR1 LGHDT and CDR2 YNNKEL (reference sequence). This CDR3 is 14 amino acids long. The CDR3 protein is CASSQETGEGEQFF. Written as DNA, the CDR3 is TGTGCCAGCAGCCAAGAGACAGGAGAGGGTGAGCAGTTCTTC.

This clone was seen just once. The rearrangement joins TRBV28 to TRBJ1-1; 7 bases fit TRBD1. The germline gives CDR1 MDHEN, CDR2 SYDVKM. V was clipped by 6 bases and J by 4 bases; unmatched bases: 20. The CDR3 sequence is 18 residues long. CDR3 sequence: CASRSGTRIQGRGTEAFF. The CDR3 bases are TGTGCCAGCAGATCCGGGACGCGCATACAGGGGCGTGGCACTGAAGCTTTCTTT.

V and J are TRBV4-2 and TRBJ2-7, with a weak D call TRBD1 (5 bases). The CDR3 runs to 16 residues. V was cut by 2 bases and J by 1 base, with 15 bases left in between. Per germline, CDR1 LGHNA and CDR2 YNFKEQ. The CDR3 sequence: CASSQITGSYSYEQYF. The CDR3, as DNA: TGTGCCAGCAGCCAAATAACAGGATCCTATTCCTACGAGCAGTACTTC.

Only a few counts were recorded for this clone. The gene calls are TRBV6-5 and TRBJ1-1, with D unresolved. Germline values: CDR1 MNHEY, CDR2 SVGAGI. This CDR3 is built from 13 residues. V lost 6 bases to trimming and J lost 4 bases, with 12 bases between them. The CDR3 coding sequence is TGTGCCAGCAGCGGGGAGCTTGGCACTGAAGCTTTCTTT. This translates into CASSGELGTEAFF.

CDR3 DNA sequence: TGTGCCAGCAGTAGGGGCTTTGAAGAGACCCAGTACTTC. Its protein product is CASSRGFEETQYF. V and J are TRBV6-5 and TRBJ2-5; D perhaps matches TRBD1 (5 bases). This CDR3 has 13 amino acids. V lost 5 bases, J lost 3 bases, and 10 bases lay in between. Germline V lookup: CDR1 MNHEY, CDR2 SVGAGI.

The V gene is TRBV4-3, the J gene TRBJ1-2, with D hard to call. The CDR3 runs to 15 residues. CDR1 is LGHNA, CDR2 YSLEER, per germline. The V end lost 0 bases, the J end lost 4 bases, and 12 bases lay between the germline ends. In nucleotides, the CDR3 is TGCGCCAGCAGCCAAGATCCGGCGGCTCTCTATGGCTACACCTTC. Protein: CASSQDPAALYGYTF.

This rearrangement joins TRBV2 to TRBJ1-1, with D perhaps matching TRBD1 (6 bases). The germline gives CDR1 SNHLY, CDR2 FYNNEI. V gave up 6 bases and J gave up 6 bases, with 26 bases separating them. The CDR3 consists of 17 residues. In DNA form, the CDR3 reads TGTGCCAGCAGGGGGGCGAGAAAGACCGAGGACTGGTCTGAAGCTTTCTTT. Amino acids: CASRGARKTEDWSEAFF.

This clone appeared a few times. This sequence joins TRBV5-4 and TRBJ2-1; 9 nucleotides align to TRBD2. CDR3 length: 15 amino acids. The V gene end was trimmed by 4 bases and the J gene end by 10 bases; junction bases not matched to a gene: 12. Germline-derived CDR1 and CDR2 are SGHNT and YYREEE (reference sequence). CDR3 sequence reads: CASSISGGPISEQFF. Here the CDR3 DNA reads TGTGCCAGCAGCATTAGCGGGGGCCCCATTTCCGAGCAGTTCTTC.

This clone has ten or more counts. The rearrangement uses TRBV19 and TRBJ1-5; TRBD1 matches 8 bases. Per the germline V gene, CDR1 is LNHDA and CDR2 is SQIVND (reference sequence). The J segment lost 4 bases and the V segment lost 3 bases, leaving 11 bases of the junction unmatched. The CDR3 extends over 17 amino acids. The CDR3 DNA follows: TGTGCCAGTAGTATCCCGACAGGGGCGGTAGGGAATCAGCCCCAGCATTTT. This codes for CASSIPTGAVGNQPQHF. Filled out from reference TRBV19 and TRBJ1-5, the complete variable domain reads DGGITQSPKYLFRKEGQNVTLSCEQNLNHDAMYWYRQDPGQGLRLIYYSQIVNDFQKGDIAEGYSVSREKKESFPLTVTSAQKNPTAFYLCASSIPTGAVGNQPQHFGDGTRLSIL.